Presented here are 8 T cell receptor beta chains from one specimen sequenced in a study of identical twins. A single record per CDR3 protein comes from TCRdb applying MiXCR to the 5' RACE reads. Of some 900,000 distinct CDR3 sequences detected, roughly an eighth appear once; the ten largest clones hold 1.5% to 2%. The sample was also reused in another study, on yellow fever vaccine responses in identical twins.

Sample: PBMCs. These receptors came from a woman between 18 and 30 years old in good health.

V usage is TRBV23-1 and J usage is TRBJ2-7, with D unclear. TRBV23-1 is an open reading frame whose function is uncertain. The CDR3 extends over 16 amino acids. V lost 0 bases and J lost 0, with 12 bases in between. The CDR3 DNA reads as TGCGCCAGCAGTCAATCAGTAGTTTGGGGCTCCTACGAGCAGTACGTC. Translated: CASSQSVVWGSYEQYV.

This clonotype was seen a few times. The V gene is TRBV9, the J gene TRBJ1-3; TRBD1 aligns across 9 bases. The CDR3 length is 13 residues. Germline V CDR1 and CDR2: SGDLS, YYNGEE. With V trimmed by 3 bases and J by 10 bases, 5 bases remained unmatched. The CDR3 spells CASSEDRGGTIYF. The CDR3 DNA follows: TGTGCCAGCAGCGAGGACAGGGGAGGAACCATATATTTT.

The sample holds many counts of this clonotype. This chain uses TRBV6-1 with TRBJ1-1; D possibly corresponds to TRBD1 (6 bases). V lost 6 bases, J lost 3 bases, and 14 bases lay in between. This CDR3 contains 14 residues. Germline lookup yields CDR1 MNHNS and CDR2 SASEGT. Here the CDR3 DNA reads TGTGCCAGCAGGGAGTCAGGGGTGTACACTGAAGCTTTCTTT. This sequence encodes CASRESGVYTEAFF.

This clonotype was detected ten times or more. This sequence joins TRBV10-3 and TRBJ2-3, with D perhaps TRBD1 or TRBD2 (5 bases each). V was clipped by 0 bases and J by 2 bases, with 9 bases between them. CDR3 size: 15 residues. Germline V gene sequence: CDR1 ENHRY, CDR2 SYGVKD. This CDR3 is CAISESRGPTDTQYF. The CDR3 DNA sequence: TGTGCCATCAGTGAGTCCCGGGGCCCCACAGATACGCAGTATTTT.

This clonotype showed up just once. The V gene is TRBV29-1, the J gene TRBJ2-1; 9 positions agree with TRBD2. The CDR3 spans 15 residues. V trimming: 1 base; J trimming: 3 bases; junction bases outside the gene matches: 4. Germline CDR1 is SQVTM and CDR2 is ANQGSEA. CDR3 in amino acids: CSVEAPSGNYNEQFF. DNA of the CDR3: TGCAGCGTTGAAGCCCCTAGCGGGAACTACAATGAGCAGTTCTTC.

This clonotype was observed a few times. V gene TRBV20-1 combines with J gene TRBJ1-1; D is perhaps TRBD1 (6 bases). CDR3 length: 14 residues. The V end lost 7 bases, the J end lost 0 bases, and 15 bases lay between the germline ends. CDR1 DFQATT and CDR2 SNEGSKA come from the germline V gene (reference sequence). The CDR3 DNA sequence: TGCAGTGGTGCGCAGGGGATACTGAACACTGAAGCTTTCTTT. Its translation: CSGAQGILNTEAFF.

This clonotype was seen at least ten times. The chain carries TRBV4-1 and TRBJ1-1; D gene ambiguous. The germline V gene encodes CDR1 MGHRA and CDR2 YSYEKL. Trimming stripped 0 bases from V and 6 bases from J, with 11 bases between. CDR3 length: 14 residues. CDR3 sequence (DNA): TGCGCCAGCAGCCAAGATTTAGGTTCTTCTGAAGCTTTCTTT. This encodes CASSQDLGSSEAFF.

This clonotype was found a few times. V is TRBV14 and J is TRBJ2-1; D gene uncertain. Germline-derived CDR1 and CDR2 are SGHDN and FVKESK. The ends were cut back, 1 base at V and 0 bases at J, with 7 bases in the middle. This CDR3 contains 15 residues. CDR3 protein: CASSQGWASYNEQFF. DNA of the CDR3: TGTGCCAGCAGCCAAGGGTGGGCCTCCTACAATGAGCAGTTCTTC.